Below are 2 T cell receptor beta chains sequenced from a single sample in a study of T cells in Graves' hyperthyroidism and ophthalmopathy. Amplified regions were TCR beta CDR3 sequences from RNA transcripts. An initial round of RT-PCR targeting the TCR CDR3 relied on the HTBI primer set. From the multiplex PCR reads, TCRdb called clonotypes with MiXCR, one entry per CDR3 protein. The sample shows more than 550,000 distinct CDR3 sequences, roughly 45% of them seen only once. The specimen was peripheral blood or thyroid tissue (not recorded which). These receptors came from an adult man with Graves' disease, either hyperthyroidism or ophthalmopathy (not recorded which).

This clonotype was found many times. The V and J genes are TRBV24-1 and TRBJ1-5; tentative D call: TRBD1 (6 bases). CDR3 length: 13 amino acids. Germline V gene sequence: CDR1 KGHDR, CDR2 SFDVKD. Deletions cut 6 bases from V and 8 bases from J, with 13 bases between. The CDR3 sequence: CATSSLGGKPQHF. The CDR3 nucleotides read TGTGCCACCAGTTCGCTAGGGGGTAAGCCCCAGCATTTT.

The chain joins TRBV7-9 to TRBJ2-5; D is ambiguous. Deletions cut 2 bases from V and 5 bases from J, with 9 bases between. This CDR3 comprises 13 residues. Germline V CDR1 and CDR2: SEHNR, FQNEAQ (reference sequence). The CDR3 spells CASSLIFGETQYF. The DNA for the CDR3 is TGTGCCAGCAGCTTAATCTTTGGGGAGACCCAGTACTTC.